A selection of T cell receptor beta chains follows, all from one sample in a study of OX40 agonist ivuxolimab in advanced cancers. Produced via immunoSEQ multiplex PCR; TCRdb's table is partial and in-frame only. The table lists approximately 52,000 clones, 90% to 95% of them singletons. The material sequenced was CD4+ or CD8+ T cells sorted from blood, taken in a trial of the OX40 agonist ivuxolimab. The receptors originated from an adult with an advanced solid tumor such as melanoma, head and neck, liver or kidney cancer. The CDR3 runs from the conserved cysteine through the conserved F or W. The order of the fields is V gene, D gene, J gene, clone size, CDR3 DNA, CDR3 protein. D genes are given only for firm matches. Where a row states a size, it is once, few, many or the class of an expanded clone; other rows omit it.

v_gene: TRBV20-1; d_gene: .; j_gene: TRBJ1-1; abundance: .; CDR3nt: TGCAGTGCTAGAGTCACTGAAGCTTTCTTT; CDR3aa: CSARVTEAFF
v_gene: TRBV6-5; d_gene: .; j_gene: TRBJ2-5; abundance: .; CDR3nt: TGTGCCAGCAGTTACTCAGGGACGGAGGGGGAGACCCAGTACTTC; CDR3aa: CASSYSGTEGETQYF
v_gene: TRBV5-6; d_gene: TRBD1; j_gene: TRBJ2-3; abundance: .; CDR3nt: TGTGCCAGCGGGGACAGGGAGCAGTATTTT; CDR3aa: CASGDREQYF
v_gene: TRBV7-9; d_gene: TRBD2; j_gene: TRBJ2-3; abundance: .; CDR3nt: TGTGCCAGCAGCTTACTAGCGGGAGAGGCAGATACGCAGTATTTT; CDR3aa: CASSLLAGEADTQYF
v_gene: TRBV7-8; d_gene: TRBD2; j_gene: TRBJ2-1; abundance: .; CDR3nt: TGTGCCAGCAGCTTAGGTAGCGGGAATTACAATGAGCAGTTCTTC; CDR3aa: CASSLGSGNYNEQFF
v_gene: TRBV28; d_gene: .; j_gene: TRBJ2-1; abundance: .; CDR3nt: TGTGCCAGCAGTTTAATGGCAGGGGAACTCTACAATGAGCAGTTCTTC; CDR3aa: CASSLMAGELYNEQFF
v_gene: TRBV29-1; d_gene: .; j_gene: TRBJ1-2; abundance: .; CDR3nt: TGCAGCGCACAGGCTAACTATGGCTACACCTTC; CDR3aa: CSAQANYGYTF
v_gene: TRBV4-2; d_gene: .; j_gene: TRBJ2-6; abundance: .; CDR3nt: TGTGCCAGCAGCCAAGTCGGGGGGCTAGCCTCTGGGGCCAACGTCCTGACTTTC; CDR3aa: CASSQVGGLASGANVLTF
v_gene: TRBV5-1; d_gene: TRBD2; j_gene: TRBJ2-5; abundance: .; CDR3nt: TGCGCCAGCAGCTCGACTAGCGGGTGGGAGACCCAGTACTTC; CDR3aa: CASSSTSGWETQYF
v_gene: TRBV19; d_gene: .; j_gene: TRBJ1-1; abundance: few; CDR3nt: TGTGCCAGTAGCCTGAGGAACACTGAAGCTTTCTTT; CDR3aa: CASSLRNTEAFF
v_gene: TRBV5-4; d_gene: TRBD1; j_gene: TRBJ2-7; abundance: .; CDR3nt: TGTGCCAGCAGCTTGGCGGGACAGGGGTACGAGCAGTACTTC; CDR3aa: CASSLAGQGYEQYF
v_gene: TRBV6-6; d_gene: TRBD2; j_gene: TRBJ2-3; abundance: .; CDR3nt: TGTGCCAGCGGAAACCTAGCGGGCTCCACAGATACGCAGTATTTT; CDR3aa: CASGNLAGSTDTQYF
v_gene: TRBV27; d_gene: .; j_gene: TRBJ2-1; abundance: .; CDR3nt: TGTGCCAGCAGTCACGACGACCGGAGCTCCTACAATGAGCAGTTCTTC; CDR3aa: CASSHDDRSSYNEQFF
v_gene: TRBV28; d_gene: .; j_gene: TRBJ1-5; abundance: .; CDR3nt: TGTGCCAGCAGGGACCAAGAGGGACTCGGGCAGCCCCAGCATTTT; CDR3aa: CASRDQEGLGQPQHF
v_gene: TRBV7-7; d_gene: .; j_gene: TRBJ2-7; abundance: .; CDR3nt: TGTGCTAGCAGCTTAGCGAAGGACAGAGAGCAGTACTTC; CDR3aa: CASSLAKDREQYF
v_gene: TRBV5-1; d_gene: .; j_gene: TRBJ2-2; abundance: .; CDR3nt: TGCGCCAGCACCCAAGACAACACCGGGGAGCTGTTTTTT; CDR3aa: CASTQDNTGELFF
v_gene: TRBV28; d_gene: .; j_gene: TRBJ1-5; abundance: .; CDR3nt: TGTGCCAGCCAGTATAGCAATCAGCCCCAGCATTTT; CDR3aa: CASQYSNQPQHF
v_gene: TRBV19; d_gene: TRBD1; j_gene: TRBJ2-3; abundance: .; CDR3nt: TGTGCCAGTAGTATGGGGACAGCCTACACAGATACGCAGTATTTT; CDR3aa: CASSMGTAYTDTQYF
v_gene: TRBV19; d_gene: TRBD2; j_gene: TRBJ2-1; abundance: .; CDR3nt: TGTGCCAGTAGTATGGGGCTAGCGGACAACAATGAGCAGTTCTTC; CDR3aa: CASSMGLADNNEQFF
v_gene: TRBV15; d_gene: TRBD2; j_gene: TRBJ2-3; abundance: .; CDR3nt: TGTGCCACCAGCAGAGATATTGGGGGGGGCACAGATACGCAGTATTTT; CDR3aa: CATSRDIGGGTDTQYF
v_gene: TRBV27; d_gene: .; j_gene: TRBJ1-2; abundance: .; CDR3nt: TGTGCCAGCAGTCCAAAAACAGGGATATATGGCTACACCTTC; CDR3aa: CASSPKTGIYGYTF
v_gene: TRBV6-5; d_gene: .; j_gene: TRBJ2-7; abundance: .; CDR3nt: TGTGCCAGCAGTAGGACAGCCCTAGGAAGCGACGAGCAGTACTTC; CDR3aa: CASSRTALGSDEQYF
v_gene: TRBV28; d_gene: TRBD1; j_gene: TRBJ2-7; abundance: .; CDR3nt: TGTGCCAGCAGTACCCCCGGGACAGCCTCCTACGAGCAGTACTTC; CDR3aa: CASSTPGTASYEQYF
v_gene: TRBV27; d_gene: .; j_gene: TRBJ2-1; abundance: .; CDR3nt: TGTGCCAGCAGTGTCCCTCTCGGACTAAGCTCCTACAATGAGCAGTTCTTC; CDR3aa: CASSVPLGLSSYNEQFF
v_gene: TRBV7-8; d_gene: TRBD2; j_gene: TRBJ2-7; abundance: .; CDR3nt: TGTGCCAGCAGCCCCATAGCGGGGGTCCCCTACGAGCAGTACTTC; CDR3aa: CASSPIAGVPYEQYF
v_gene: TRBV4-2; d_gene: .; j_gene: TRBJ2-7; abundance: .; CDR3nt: TGTGCCAGCAGCCAAGAGCCCCATTTCGCGGGTGCCGAGCAGTACTTC; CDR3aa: CASSQEPHFAGAEQYF
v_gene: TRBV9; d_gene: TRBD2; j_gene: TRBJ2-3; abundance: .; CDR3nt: TGTGCCAGCAGCGTAGTAGGATGGGAGGGCCCCGCAGATACGCAGTATTTT; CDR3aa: CASSVVGWEGPADTQYF
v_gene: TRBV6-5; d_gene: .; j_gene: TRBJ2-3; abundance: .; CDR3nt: TGTGCCAGCAGTTACTCTCCTCTATCAGATACGCAGTATTTT; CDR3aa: CASSYSPLSDTQYF
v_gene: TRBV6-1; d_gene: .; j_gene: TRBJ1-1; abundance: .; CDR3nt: TGTGCCAGCTGCGGCAGGAAACTACATGAAGCTTTCTTT; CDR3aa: CASCGRKLHEAFF
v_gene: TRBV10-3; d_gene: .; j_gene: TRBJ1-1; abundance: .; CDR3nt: TGTGCCATCAGTGAGTCGGGGGTGTCTGAAGCTTTCTTT; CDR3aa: CAISESGVSEAFF
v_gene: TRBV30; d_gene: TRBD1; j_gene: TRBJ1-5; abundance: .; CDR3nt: TGTGCCTGGATTTCTAGAAGGACAGGGGAGGATCAGCCCCAGCATTTT; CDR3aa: CAWISRRTGEDQPQHF
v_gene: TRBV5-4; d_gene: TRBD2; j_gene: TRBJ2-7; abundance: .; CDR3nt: TGTGCCAGCAGCCTAGCGGGAACGACCTACGAGCAGTACTTC; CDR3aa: CASSLAGTTYEQYF
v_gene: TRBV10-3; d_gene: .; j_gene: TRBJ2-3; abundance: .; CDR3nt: TGTGCCATCAGGGAACTCAGCACAGATACGCAGTATTTT; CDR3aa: CAIRELSTDTQYF
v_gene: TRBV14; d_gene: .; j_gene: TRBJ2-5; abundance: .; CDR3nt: TGTGCCAGCAGCTACTACCAAAGTCGAGAGACCCAGTACTTC; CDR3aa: CASSYYQSRETQYF
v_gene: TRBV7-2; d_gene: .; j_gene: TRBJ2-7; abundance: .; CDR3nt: TGTGCCAGCAGCTTAGGACACCCCTACGAGCAGTACTTC; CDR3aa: CASSLGHPYEQYF
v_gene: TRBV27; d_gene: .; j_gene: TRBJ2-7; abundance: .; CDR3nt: TGTGCCAGCAGTCAGGGGTACGAGCAGTACTTC; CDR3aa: CASSQGYEQYF
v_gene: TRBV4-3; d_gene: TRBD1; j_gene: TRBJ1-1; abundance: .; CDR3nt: TGCGCCAGCAGCAGATCGGACAGGGAACGTTGGAACACTGAAGCTTTCTTT; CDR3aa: CASSRSDRERWNTEAFF
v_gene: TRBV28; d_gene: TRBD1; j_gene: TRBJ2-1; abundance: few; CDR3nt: TGTGCCAGCAGGAGACAGGGGGCTTACAATGAGCAGTTCTTC; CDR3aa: CASRRQGAYNEQFF
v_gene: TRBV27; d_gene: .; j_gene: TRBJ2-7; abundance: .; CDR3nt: TGTGCCAGCAGTTTAGGGAACCCACTCTACGAGCAGTACTTC; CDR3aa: CASSLGNPLYEQYF
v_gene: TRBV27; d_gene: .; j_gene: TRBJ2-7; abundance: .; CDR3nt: TGTGCCAGCGCGTACGGGCAAGGATCCTACGAGCAGTACTTC; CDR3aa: CASAYGQGSYEQYF
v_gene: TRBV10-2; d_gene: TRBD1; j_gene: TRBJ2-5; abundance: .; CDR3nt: TGCGCCAGCAGTGGGGATAGACAGGGGACGCAAGAGACCCAGTACTTC; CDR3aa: CASSGDRQGTQETQYF
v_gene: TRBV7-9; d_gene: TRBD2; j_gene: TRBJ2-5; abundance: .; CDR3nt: TGTGCCAGCAGCGCCTGGGTGTCTAGCGGTCAAGAGACCCAGTACTTC; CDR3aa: CASSAWVSSGQETQYF
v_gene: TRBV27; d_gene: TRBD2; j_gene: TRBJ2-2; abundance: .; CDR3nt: TGTGCCAGCAGATTGGCGGGAGGAGCCGGGGAGCTGTTTTTT; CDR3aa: CASRLAGGAGELFF
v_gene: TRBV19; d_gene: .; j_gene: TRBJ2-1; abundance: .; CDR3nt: TGTGCCAGTAGTATCGGGACGGAGCAGTTCTTC; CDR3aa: CASSIGTEQFF
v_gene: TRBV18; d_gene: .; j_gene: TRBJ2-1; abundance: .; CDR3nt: TGTGCCAGCTCACCTCCTAGCGTTTCCTACAATGAGCAGTTCTTC; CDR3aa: CASSPPSVSYNEQFF
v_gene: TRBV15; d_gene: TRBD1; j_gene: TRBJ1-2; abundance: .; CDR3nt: TGTGCCACCAGCAGCCAAGGGACAGGGCATGGCTACACCTTC; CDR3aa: CATSSQGTGHGYTF
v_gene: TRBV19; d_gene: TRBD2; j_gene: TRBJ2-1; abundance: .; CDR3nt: TGTGCCAGTAGTATTAGCGGGAGGAGCTCCTACAATGAGCAGTTCTTC; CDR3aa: CASSISGRSSYNEQFF
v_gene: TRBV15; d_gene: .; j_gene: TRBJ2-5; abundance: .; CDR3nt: TGTGCCACCAGCAGAGGCAGAGAGGGAAGAGGAGAAGAGACCCAGTACTTC; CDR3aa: CATSRGREGRGEETQYF
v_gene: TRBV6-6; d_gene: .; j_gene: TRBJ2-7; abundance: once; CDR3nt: TGTGCCAGCAGTCAAGAGGCGGGCTCGGAGTACTTC; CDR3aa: CASSQEAGSEYF
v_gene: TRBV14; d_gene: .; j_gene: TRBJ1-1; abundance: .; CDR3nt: TGTGCCAGCAGCCAAGGGGAGGGAACTGAAGCTTTCTTT; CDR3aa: CASSQGEGTEAFF
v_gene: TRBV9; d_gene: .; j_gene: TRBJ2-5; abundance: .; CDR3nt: TGTGCCAGCAGCGTAGACGGGGTGCAAGAGACCCAGTACTTC; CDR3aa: CASSVDGVQETQYF
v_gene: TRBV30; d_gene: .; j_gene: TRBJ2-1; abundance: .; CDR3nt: TGTGCCTGGAGTGCGGGCGGACTCTACAATGAGCAGTTCTTC; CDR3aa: CAWSAGGLYNEQFF
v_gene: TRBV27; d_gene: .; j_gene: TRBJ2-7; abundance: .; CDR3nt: TGTGCCAGCAGCCTCCAAGGGTCCCACGAGCAGTACTTC; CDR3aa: CASSLQGSHEQYF
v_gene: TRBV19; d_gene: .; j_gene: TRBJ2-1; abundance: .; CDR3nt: TGTGCCAGTAGTATAGATCTCAGAAATGAGCAGTTCTTC; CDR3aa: CASSIDLRNEQFF
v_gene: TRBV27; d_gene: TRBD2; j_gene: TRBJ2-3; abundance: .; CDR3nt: TGTGCCAGCAGCCTTAGCGGGAGGTCAGATACGCAGTATTTT; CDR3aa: CASSLSGRSDTQYF